Listed here are 6 T cell receptor beta chains from one sample, sequenced in a study of T-cell reconstitution after alpha-beta-depleted transplantation in children. Unique molecular identifiers tagged the TCRbeta library. Using its own MiXCR run on the PCR reads, TCRdb lists one record per CDR3 protein. The sample records roughly 180,000 distinct CDR3 sequences, more than 12% being singletons. Specimen: PBMCs from the stem cell graft donor, collected from the stem cell graft. All receptors come from a human donor who donated a stem cell graft to a child with acute lymphoblastic leukemia.

In this sample, this clonotype turned up many times. V usage is TRBV5-1 and J usage is TRBJ2-5; D uncertain. The germline CDR1 and CDR2 sequences are SGHRS and YFSETQ. Trimming cost V 1 base and J 8 bases, with 12 bases left between them. The CDR3 has 13 residues. DNA for the CDR3: TGCGCCAGCAGCTTGAACGTCGGTTTAACCCAGTACTTC. This sequence encodes CASSLNVGLTQYF.

The chain combines TRBV4-2 with TRBJ2-1; D is ambiguous. Trimming shortened V by 2 bases and J by 3 bases, and 14 bases separated the two germline ends. The CDR3 runs 16 residues. Germline V gene lookup returns CDR1 LGHNA and CDR2 YNFKEQ. CDR3 DNA sequence: TGTGCCAGCAGCCAATTCTCCAGCCCAAACTACAATGAGCAGTTCTTC. Translation gives CASSQFSSPNYNEQFF.

This clonotype was counted a few times. The chain is built from TRBV12-3 or TRBV12-4 and TRBJ1-1; tentative D call: TRBD1 (6 bases). The CDR3 loop spans 14 amino acids. The V end was cut by 5 bases, the J end by 1 base, with 11 bases between. The DNA of the CDR3 is TGTGCCAGCAGTCACAGGGCGAGGAACACTGAAGCTTTCTTT. Its translation: CASSHRARNTEAFF.

In this sample, this clonotype turned up many times. The chain employs TRBV6-1 and TRBJ1-5; D ambiguous. The length of the CDR3 is 13 residues. Trimming stripped 11 bases from V and 0 bases from J, with 11 bases between. The germline gives CDR1 MNHNS, CDR2 SASEGT. The CDR3 loop reads CAASKYSNQPQHF. CDR3 in DNA: TGTGCCGCGTCTAAATATAGCAATCAGCCCCAGCATTTT.

J is TRBJ2-7 and V is TRBV5-5; D gene unclear. Trimming removed 4 bases at V and 2 bases at J, with 13 bases between. The germline V gene has CDR1 SGHKS and CDR2 YYEKEE (reference sequence). The CDR3 is made up of 14 amino acids. CDR3 nucleotide sequence: TGTGCCAGCAGCCCGCGTTTGGCCACCTACGAGCAGTACTTC. Protein sequence: CASSPRLATYEQYF.

The chain has TRBV5-4 and TRBJ2-3, with a possible D match to TRBD2 (6 bases). The CDR3 covers 14 residues. Trimming left V 0 bases short and J 6 bases short, with 11 bases between. Germline lookup yields CDR1 SGHNT and CDR2 YYREEE (reference sequence). As DNA, the CDR3 is TGTGCCAGCAGCTTGGGGTTCGGGGGTGATACGCAGTATTTT. Protein sequence: CASSLGFGGDTQYF.